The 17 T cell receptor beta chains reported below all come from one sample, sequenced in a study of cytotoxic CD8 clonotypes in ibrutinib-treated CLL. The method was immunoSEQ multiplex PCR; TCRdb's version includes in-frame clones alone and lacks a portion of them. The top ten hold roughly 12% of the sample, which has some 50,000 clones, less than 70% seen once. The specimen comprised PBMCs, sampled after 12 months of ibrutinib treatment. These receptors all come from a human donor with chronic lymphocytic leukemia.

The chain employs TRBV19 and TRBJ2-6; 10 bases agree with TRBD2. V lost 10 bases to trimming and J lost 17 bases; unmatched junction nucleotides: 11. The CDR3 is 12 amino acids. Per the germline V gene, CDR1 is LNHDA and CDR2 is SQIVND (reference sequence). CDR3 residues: CATSGIAGGMTF. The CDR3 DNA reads TGTGCCACCTCCGGGATAGCGGGGGGCATGACTTTC.

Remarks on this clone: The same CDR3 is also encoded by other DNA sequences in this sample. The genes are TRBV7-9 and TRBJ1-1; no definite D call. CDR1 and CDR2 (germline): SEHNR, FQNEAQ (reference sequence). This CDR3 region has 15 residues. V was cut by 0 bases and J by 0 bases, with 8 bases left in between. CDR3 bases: TGTGCCAGCAGCTTAGCGGTGGGGATGAACACTGAAGCTTTCTTT. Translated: CASSLAVGMNTEAFF.

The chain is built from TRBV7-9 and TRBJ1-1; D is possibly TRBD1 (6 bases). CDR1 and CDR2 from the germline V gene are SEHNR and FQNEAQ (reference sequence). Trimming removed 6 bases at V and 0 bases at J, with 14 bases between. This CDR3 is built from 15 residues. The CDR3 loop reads CASRLPTGMNTEAFF. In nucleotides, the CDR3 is TGTGCCAGCAGGCTACCTACAGGGATGAACACTGAAGCTTTCTTT. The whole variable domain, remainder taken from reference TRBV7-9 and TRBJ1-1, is DTGVSQNPRHKITKRGQNVTFRCDPISEHNRLYWYRQTLGQGPEFLTYFQNEAQLEKSRLLSDRFSAERPKGSFSTLEIQRTEQGDSAMYLCASRLPTGMNTEAFFGQGTRLTVV.

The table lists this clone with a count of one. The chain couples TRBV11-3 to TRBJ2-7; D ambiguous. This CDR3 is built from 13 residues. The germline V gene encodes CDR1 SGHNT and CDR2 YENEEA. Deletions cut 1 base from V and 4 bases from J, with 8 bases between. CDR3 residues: CASSLGGPYEQYF. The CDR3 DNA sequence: TGTGCCAGCAGCTTAGGAGGACCGTACGAGCAGTACTTC. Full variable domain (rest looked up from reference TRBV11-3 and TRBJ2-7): EAGVVQSPRYKIIEKKQPVAFWCNPISGHNTLYWYLQNLGQGPELLIRYENEEAVDDSQLPKDRFSAERLKGVDSTLKIQPAELGDSAVYLCASSLGGPYEQYFGPGTRLTVT.

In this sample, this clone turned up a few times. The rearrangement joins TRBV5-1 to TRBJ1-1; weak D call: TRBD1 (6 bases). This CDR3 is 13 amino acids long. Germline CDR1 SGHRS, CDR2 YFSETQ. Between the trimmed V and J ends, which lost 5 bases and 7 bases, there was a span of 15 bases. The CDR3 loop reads CASSADSADEAFF. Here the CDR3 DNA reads TGCGCCAGCAGTGCGGACAGCGCCGATGAAGCTTTCTTT. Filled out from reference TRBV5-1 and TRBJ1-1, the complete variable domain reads KAGVTQTPRYLIKTRGQQVTLSCSPISGHRSVSWYQQTPGQGLQFLFEYFSETQRNKGNFPGRFSGRQFSNSRSEMNVSTLELGDSALYLCASSADSADEAFFGQGTRLTVV.

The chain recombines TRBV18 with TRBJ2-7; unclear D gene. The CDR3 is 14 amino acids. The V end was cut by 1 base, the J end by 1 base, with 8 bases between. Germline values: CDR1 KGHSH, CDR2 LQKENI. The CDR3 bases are TGTGCCAGCTCACCACGGGTGAGATCCTACGAGCAGTACTTC. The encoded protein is CASSPRVRSYEQYF. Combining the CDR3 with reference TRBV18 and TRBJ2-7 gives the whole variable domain NAGVMQNPRHLVRRRGQEARLRCSPMKGHSHVYWYRQLPEEGLKFMVYLQKENIIDESGMPKERFSAEFPKEGPSILRIQQVVRGDSAAYFCASSPRVRSYEQYFGPGTRLTVT.

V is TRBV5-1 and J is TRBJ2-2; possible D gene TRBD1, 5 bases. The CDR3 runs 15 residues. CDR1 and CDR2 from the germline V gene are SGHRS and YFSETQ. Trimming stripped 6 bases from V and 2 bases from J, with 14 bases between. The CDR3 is CASTLAGQNTGELFF. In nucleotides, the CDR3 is TGCGCCAGCACCCTGGCCGGACAAAACACCGGGGAGCTGTTTTTT.

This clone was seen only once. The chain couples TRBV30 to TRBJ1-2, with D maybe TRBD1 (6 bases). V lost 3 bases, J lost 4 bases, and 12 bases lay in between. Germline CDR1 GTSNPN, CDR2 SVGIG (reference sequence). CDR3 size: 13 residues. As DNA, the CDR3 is TGTGCCTGGAGGCAGGGGACTTTCTATGGCTACACCTTC. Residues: CAWRQGTFYGYTF.

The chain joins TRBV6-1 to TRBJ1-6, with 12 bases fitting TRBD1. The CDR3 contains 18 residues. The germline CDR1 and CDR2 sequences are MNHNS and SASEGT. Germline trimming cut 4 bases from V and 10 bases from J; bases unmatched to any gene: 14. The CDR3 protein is CASSVTGTGGHLSSPLHF. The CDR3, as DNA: TGTGCCAGCAGTGTAACCGGGACAGGGGGCCATTTGTCCTCACCCCTCCACTTT.

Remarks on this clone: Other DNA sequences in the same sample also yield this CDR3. The CDR3 region has the DNA TGTGCCAGTAGTATCGGGCAGGGGAACACTGAAGCTTTCTTT. Residues: CASSIGQGNTEAFF. The chain employs TRBV19 and TRBJ1-1; the D gene is possibly TRBD1 (5 bases). Deletions cut 3 bases from V and 1 base from J, with 9 bases between. Germline V gene lookup returns CDR1 LNHDA and CDR2 SQIVND (reference sequence). The length of the CDR3 is 14 residues. The whole variable domain, remainder taken from reference TRBV19 and TRBJ1-1, is DGGITQSPKYLFRKEGQNVTLSCEQNLNHDAMYWYRQDPGQGLRLIYYSQIVNDFQKGDIAEGYSVSREKKESFPLTVTSAQKNPTAFYLCASSIGQGNTEAFFGQGTRLTVV.

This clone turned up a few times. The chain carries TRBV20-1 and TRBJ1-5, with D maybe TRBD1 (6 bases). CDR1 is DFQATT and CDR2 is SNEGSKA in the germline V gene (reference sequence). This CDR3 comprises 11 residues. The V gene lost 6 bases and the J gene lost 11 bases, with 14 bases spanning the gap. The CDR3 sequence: CSASRGGSQHF. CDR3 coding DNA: TGCAGTGCCTCCAGGGGAGGGTCCCAGCATTTT.

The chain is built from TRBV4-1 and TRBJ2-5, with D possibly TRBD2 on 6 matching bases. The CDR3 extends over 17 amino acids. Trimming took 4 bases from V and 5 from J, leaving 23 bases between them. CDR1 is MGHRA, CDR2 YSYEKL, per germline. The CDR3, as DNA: TGCGCCAGCAGCCTGAGCAGCTTAGCGAGCCGGGGGGAGACCCAGTACTTC. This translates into CASSLSSLASRGETQYF.

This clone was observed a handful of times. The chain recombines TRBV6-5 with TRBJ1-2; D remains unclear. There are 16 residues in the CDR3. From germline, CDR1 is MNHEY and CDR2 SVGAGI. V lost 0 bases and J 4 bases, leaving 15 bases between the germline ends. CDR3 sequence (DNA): TGTGCCAGCAGTTACTCTGGTCCGCCGCCCCCCTATGGCTACACCTTC. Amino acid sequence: CASSYSGPPPPYGYTF.

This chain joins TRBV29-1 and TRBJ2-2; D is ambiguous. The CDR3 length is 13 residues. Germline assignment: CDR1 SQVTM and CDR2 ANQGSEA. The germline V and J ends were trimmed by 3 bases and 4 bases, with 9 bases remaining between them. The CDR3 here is CSVDRGGTGELFF. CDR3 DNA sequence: TGCAGCGTTGATAGAGGTGGCACCGGGGAGCTGTTTTTT.

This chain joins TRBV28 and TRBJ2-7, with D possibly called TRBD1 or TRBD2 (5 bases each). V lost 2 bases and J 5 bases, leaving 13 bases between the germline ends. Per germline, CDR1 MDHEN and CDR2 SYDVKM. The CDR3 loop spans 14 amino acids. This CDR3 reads CASSLGGALNEQYF. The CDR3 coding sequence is TGTGCCAGCAGTTTAGGGGGTGCATTGAACGAGCAGTACTTC.

The CDR3 loop reads CAARDDSYNEQFF. CDR3 nucleotides: TGTGCCGCCCGGGACGACTCCTACAATGAGCAGTTCTTC. The chain links TRBV6-5 to TRBJ2-1; perhaps D is TRBD1 or TRBD2 (5 bases each). Deletions cut 11 bases from V and 0 bases from J, with 11 bases between. The CDR3 is 13 residues long. In germline, CDR1 is MNHEY, CDR2 SVGAGI.

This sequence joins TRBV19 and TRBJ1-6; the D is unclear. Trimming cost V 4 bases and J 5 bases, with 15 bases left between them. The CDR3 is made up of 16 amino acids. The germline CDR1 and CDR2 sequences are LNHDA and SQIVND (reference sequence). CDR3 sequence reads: CASSSGRRYDNSPLHF. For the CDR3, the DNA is TGTGCCAGTAGTAGTGGACGGAGATACGATAATTCACCCCTCCACTTT. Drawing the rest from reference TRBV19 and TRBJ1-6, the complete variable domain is DGGITQSPKYLFRKEGQNVTLSCEQNLNHDAMYWYRQDPGQGLRLIYYSQIVNDFQKGDIAEGYSVSREKKESFPLTVTSAQKNPTAFYLCASSSGRRYDNSPLHFGNGTRLTVT.